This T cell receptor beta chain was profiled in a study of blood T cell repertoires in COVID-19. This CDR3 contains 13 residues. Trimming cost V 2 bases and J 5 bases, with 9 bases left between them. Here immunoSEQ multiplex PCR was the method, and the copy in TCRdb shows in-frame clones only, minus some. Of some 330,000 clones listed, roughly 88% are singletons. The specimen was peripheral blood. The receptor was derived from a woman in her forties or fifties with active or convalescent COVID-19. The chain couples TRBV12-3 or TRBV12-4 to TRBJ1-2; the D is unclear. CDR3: CASSLMSGYGYTF. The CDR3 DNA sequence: TGTGCCAGCAGTTTAATGTCGGGGTATGGCTACACCTTC.